This TCR beta chain was sequenced during a study of cytomegalovirus exposure and HLA in healthy donors. Study-wide results and limits: Donors belonging to an Asian-associated ancestry cluster reportedly showed fewer N-insertions in productive TCRs than the roughly 670-donor mean, according to what a later analysis found. The study put 150 to 200 TCR beta chains on its list as cytomegalovirus-associated.

This clone turned up a few times. Its antigen remains unknown. Germline V lookup: CDR1 MNHEY, CDR2 SVGAGI. Trimming cost V 4 bases and J 5 bases; bases outside gene matches: 6. There are 14 residues in the CDR3. With 60 Vbeta and 13 Jbeta primers, the PCR was carried out. TCRdb's table, derived via immunoSEQ multiplex PCR, lists solely in-frame clones and lacks some. Of around 180,000 clones in the sample, roughly 70% were seen once. This TCR derives from a girl aged 5 to 17 in good health and CMV-seronegative. Sequenced material: PBMCs. The chain employs TRBV6-5 and TRBJ1-1; 8 nucleotides agree with TRBD1. The CDR3 here is CASSFYDRGTEAFF. In nucleotides, the CDR3 is TGTGCCAGCAGTTTCTACGACAGGGGTACTGAAGCTTTCTTT.